This T cell receptor (beta chain) was found in a study of cytomegalovirus exposure and HLA in healthy donors. Both 60 Vbeta primers and 13 Jbeta primers went into the PCR. Only in-frame clones appear in the TCRdb table, and some are missing; sequencing was by immunoSEQ multiplex PCR. The data hold about 140,000 clones, with approximately 86% observed a single time. This clone came up a few times. CDR1 SNHLY and CDR2 FYNNEI come from the germline V gene. V trimming: 4 bases; J trimming: 3 bases; junction bases outside the gene matches: 6. The CDR3 loop spans 14 amino acids. Source material: PBMCs. The J gene is TRBJ2-7, the V gene TRBV2, with 7 bases aligning to TRBD1. This sequence originates from a woman between 40 and 50 years old in good health and CMV-seronegative. The CDR3 loop is CASSGRQGFYEQYF. CDR3 DNA sequence: TGTGCCAGCAGTGGCAGACAGGGATTCTACGAGCAGTACTTC.